Presented here are 14 T cell receptor beta chains from one specimen sequenced in a study of T cell responses to AZD1222 COVID-19 vaccine. Some clones are missing from TCRdb's copy, which holds only in-frame ones; the method was immunoSEQ multiplex PCR. Of 90,000 to 150,000 clones in the sample, 88% were seen once. The sequencing here drew on peripheral blood, taken on day 0 of AZD1222 vaccination. The receptors were sampled from an adult in good health.

The gene calls are TRBV6-5 and TRBJ1-5; 7 nucleotides line up with TRBD1. V lost 6 bases to trimming and J lost 4 bases; unmatched junction nucleotides: 0. The CDR3 length is 12 residues. CDR1 and CDR2 (germline): MNHEY, SVGAGI. CDR3 in amino acids: CASRGQNQPQHF. In DNA, the CDR3 is TGTGCCAGCAGGGGACAGAATCAGCCCCAGCATTTT.

The chain links TRBV5-1 to TRBJ2-7, with TRBD2 as a possible D gene (5 bases). Germline V gives CDR1 SGHRS, CDR2 YFSETQ. The CDR3 has 14 amino acids. Trimming stripped 4 bases from V and 6 bases from J, with 17 bases between. In DNA form, the CDR3 reads TGCGCCAGCAGCCCCCCGTATGGGAGCGGCGAGCAGTACTTC. It is translated as CASSPPYGSGEQYF.

V and J are TRBV3-1 (or the pseudogene TRBV3-2) and TRBJ1-3; no clear D gene. V shed 6 bases and J shed 2 bases, with 17 bases lying between them. From germline, CDR1 is LGHDT and CDR2 YNNKEL (reference sequence). The CDR3 has 16 residues. As DNA, the CDR3 is TGTGCCAGCAGTCCGAATCCGGGATCCACTGGAAACACCATATATTTT. It translates to CASSPNPGSTGNTIYF.

V gene TRBV2 combines with J gene TRBJ1-1; 7 bases line up with TRBD1. After removal of 7 bases from V and 3 bases from J, the junction contained 11 bases not matched to a gene. This CDR3 is built from 15 residues. Germline CDR1 SNHLY, CDR2 FYNNEI. The CDR3, as DNA: TGTGCCAGCATTTTTATTCCGGGACAGTACACTGAAGCTTTCTTT. It codes for CASIFIPGQYTEAFF.

V usage is TRBV11-3 and J usage is TRBJ2-1; tentative D call: TRBD2 (5 bases). The V gene's germline CDR1 is SGHNT and CDR2 YENEEA. The CDR3 covers 18 residues. The V gene lost 0 bases and the J gene lost 6 bases, with 21 bases spanning the gap. CDR3 sequence reads: CASSLDQGGSSVSNEQFF. The CDR3 region has the DNA TGTGCCAGCAGCTTAGATCAAGGAGGAAGTAGTGTGAGCAATGAGCAGTTCTTC.

The rearrangement joins TRBV4-3 to TRBJ1-1; 8 nucleotides align to TRBD1. V lost 5 bases, J lost 2 bases, and 4 bases stayed unmatched. The CDR3 is 14 amino acids. Germline lookup yields CDR1 LGHNA and CDR2 YSLEER. The CDR3 protein is CASSLDRVNTEAFF. In nucleotides, the CDR3 is TGCGCCAGCAGCTTGGACAGGGTAAACACTGAAGCTTTCTTT.

The rearrangement uses TRBV18 and TRBJ2-1, with TRBD2 matching 9 bases. With V trimmed by 5 bases and J by 0 bases, 5 bases remained unmatched. Germline loops: CDR1 KGHSH, CDR2 LQKENI. CDR3 length: 16 amino acids. DNA for the CDR3: TGTGCCAGCTCAGCTAGCGGGGCGAGCTCCTACAATGAGCAGTTCTTC. This gives the protein CASSASGASSYNEQFF.

The V and J genes are TRBV11-2 and TRBJ1-1; no definite D call. Trimming took 6 bases from V and 2 from J, leaving 13 bases between them. Germline CDR1 and CDR2: SGHAT and FQNNGV. The CDR3 sequence is 14 residues long. In nucleotides, the CDR3 is TGTGCCAGCAGGGAGACGGGCCTTAACACTGAAGCTTTCTTT. Translation gives CASRETGLNTEAFF.

The rearrangement uses TRBV20-1 and TRBJ2-3, with D perhaps matching TRBD2 (5 bases). The length of the CDR3 is 11 residues. The germline gives CDR1 DFQATT, CDR2 SNEGSKA (reference sequence). V gave up 6 bases and J gave up 5 bases, with 9 bases separating them. Here the CDR3 reads CSATREDTQYF. CDR3 sequence (DNA): TGCAGTGCGACCCGGGAAGATACGCAGTATTTT.

This rearrangement joins TRBV28 to TRBJ1-5; D gene uncertain. Germline V gene sequence: CDR1 MDHEN, CDR2 SYDVKM. V lost 7 bases, J lost 6 bases, and 10 bases lay in between. The CDR3 covers 12 residues. DNA for the CDR3: TGTGCCAGCATATCCGGGAGTCAGCCCCAGCATTTT. Translation gives CASISGSQPQHF.

The V call is TRBV6-5, the J call TRBJ2-6; 8 bases map to TRBD1. V was clipped by 7 bases and J by 6 bases; unmatched bases: 8. The CDR3 runs 15 residues. Germline lookup yields CDR1 MNHEY and CDR2 SVGAGI. In nucleotides, the CDR3 is TGTGCCAGCAACACACAGGGGGGACTGGCCAACGTCCTGACTTTC. Encoded protein: CASNTQGGLANVLTF.

The CDR3 sequence: CASGSPAGSYNEQFF. CDR3 DNA sequence: TGTGCTAGTGGTTCCCCCGCAGGCTCCTACAATGAGCAGTTCTTC. The chain combines TRBV12-5 with TRBJ2-1; no clear D gene. The V gene lost 4 bases and the J gene lost 0 bases, with 10 bases spanning the gap. CDR3 length equals 15 residues. Germline values: CDR1 LGHNT, CDR2 FRNRAP.

The rearrangement joins TRBV5-4 to TRBJ2-7; weak D call: TRBD1 (6 bases). The germline CDR1 and CDR2 sequences are SGHNT and YYREEE (reference sequence). Between the trimmed V and J ends, which lost 2 bases and 5 bases, there was a span of 11 bases. The CDR3 length is 13 residues. The CDR3 loop reads CASSLQGTNEQYF. The CDR3 DNA is TGTGCCAGCAGCTTACAGGGTACTAACGAGCAGTACTTC.

This clone was seen a single time. The V call is TRBV7-3, the J call TRBJ2-3; 10 nucleotides line up with TRBD1. V gave up 5 bases and J gave up 3 bases; unmatched junction bases: 2. The germline gives CDR1 SGHTA, CDR2 FQGTGA. The CDR3 extends over 14 amino acids. DNA for the CDR3: TGTGCCAGCAGCCGGGGACAGGGGACAGATACGCAGTATTTT. It encodes CASSRGQGTDTQYF.